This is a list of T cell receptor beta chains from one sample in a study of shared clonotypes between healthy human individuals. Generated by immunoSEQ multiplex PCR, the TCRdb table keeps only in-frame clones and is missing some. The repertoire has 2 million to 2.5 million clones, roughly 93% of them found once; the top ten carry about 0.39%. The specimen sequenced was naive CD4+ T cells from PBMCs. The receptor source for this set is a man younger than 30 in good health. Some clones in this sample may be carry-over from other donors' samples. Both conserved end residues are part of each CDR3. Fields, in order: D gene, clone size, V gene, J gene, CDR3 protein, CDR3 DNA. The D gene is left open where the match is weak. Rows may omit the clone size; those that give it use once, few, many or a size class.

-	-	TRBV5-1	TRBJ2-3	CASSHGGDSSTDTQYF	TGCGCCAGCAGCCACGGCGGGGACTCTAGCACAGATACGCAGTATTTT
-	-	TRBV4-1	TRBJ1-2	CASSQPGDGYTF	TGCGCCAGCAGCCAACCGGGGGATGGCTACACCTTC
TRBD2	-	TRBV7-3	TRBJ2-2	CASSSGLAVGDTGELFF	TGTGCCAGCAGCTCTGGACTAGCGGTTGGAGACACCGGGGAGCTGTTTTTT
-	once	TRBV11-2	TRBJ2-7	CASSLIRGQGYEQYF	TGTGCCAGCAGCTTAATCCGGGGCCAGGGGTACGAGCAGTACTTC
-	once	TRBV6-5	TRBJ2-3	CASRLIGRTDTQYF	TGTGCCAGCAGGTTGATTGGGAGGACAGATACGCAGTATTTT
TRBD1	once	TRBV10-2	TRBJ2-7	CASRTGTGGLEGYEQYF	TGCGCCAGCAGAACCGGGACAGGGGGTCTTGAGGGCTACGAGCAGTACTTC
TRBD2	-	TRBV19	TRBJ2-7	CASSHNSRGTSGKVGDEQYF	TGTGCCAGTAGCCACAATAGCCGAGGGACTAGCGGGAAAGTCGGCGACGAGCAGTACTTC
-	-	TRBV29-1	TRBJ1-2	CSVAVWEGYTF	TGCAGCGTTGCAGTCTGGGAAGGCTACACCTTC
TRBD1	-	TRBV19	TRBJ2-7	CASSQPGTGSEQYF	TGTGCCAGTAGTCAGCCCGGGACAGGGAGCGAGCAGTACTTC
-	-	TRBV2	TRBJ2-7	CASTPVGGYEQYF	TGTGCCAGCACCCCGGTCGGGGGCTACGAGCAGTACTTC
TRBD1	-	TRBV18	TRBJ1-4	CASSRSPDRDEKLFF	TGTGCCAGCTCACGATCCCCGGACAGGGATGAAAAACTGTTTTTT
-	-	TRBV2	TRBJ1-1	CASRAGDQYTEAFF	TGTGCCAGCAGGGCAGGGGACCAATACACTGAAGCTTTCTTT
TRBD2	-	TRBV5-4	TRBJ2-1	CASTPQALSAGDEQFF	TGTGCCAGCACCCCCCAAGCCCTAAGCGCGGGGGATGAGCAGTTCTTC
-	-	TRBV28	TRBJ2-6	CASSSSGSGANVLTF	TGTGCCAGCAGTTCGTCAGGATCTGGGGCCAACGTCCTGACTTTC
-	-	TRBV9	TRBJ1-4	CASSVSQGREKLFF	TGTGCCAGCAGCGTTTCACAGGGTCGCGAAAAACTGTTTTTT
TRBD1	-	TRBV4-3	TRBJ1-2	CASSQDNRGVGYTF	TGCGCCAGCAGCCAGGATAACAGGGGCGTTGGCTACACCTTC
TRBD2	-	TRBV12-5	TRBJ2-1	CASGLVRTSGRRDNEQFF	TGTGCTAGTGGTTTGGTACGGACTAGCGGGAGACGGGACAATGAGCAGTTCTTC
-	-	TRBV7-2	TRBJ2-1	CASSLAAGNEQFF	TGTGCCAGCAGCTTAGCGGCTGGCAATGAGCAGTTCTTC
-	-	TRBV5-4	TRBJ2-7	CASSLEVGSDEQYF	TGTGCCAGCAGCTTGGAAGTTGGGAGTGACGAGCAGTACTTC
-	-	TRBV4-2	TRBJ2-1	CASSPTANSYNEQFF	TGTGCCAGCAGCCCAACTGCCAACTCCTACAATGAGCAGTTCTTC
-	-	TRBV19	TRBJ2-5	CASSKRQFQETQYF	TGTGCCAGTAGTAAAAGGCAGTTTCAAGAGACCCAGTACTTC
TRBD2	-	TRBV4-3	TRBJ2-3	CASSQESPLAGGYTDTQYF	TGCGCCAGCAGCCAAGAGTCCCCACTAGCGGGGGGTTACACAGATACGCAGTATTTT
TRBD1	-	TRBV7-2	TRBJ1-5	CASSPGGQGYQPQHF	TGTGCCAGCAGCCCCGGAGGACAGGGTTATCAGCCCCAGCATTTT
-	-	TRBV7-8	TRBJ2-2	CASSLQGNTGELFF	TGTGCCAGCAGCTTACAGGGTAACACCGGGGAGCTGTTTTTT
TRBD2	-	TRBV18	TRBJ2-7	CASSPGRAGAIYEQYF	TGTGCCAGCTCACCCGGCCGGGCGGGAGCAATATACGAGCAGTACTTC
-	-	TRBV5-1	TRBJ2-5	CASSTLPGASDTQYF	TGCGCCAGCAGCACCCTCCCCGGGGCTAGCGACACCCAGTACTTC
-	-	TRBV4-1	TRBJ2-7	CASSAGQTYEQYF	TGCGCCAGCAGCGCGGGGCAGACCTACGAGCAGTACTTC
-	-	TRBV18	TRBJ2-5	CASSPGHGETQYF	TGTGCCAGCTCACCAGGACACGGGGAGACCCAGTACTTC
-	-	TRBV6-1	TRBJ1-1	CASSEAGSMNTEAFF	TGTGCCAGCAGTGAAGCAGGAAGCATGAACACTGAAGCTTTCTTT
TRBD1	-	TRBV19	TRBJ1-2	CASSIGPGQGAYGYTF	TGCGCCAGTAGTATAGGTCCGGGACAGGGGGCGTATGGCTACACCTTC
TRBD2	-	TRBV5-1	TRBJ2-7	CASSQLAGGVYEQYF	TGCGCCAGCAGCCAACTAGCGGGAGGGGTGTACGAGCAGTACTTC
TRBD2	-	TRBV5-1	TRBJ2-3	CASSGGREGLSTDTQYF	TGCGCCAGCAGCGGTGGGCGGGAGGGCCTGAGCACAGATACGCAGTATTTT
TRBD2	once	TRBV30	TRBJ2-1	CAWSHRLGLAGGNEQFF	TGTGCCTGGAGCCACAGACTGGGACTAGCGGGAGGGAATGAGCAGTTCTTC
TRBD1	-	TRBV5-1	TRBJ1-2	CASSLEGQGRSGYTF	TGCGCCAGCAGCTTGGAAGGACAGGGAAGGAGCGGCTACACCTTC
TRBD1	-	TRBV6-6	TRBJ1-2	CASSSPDRGRDYGYTF	TGTGCCAGCAGTTCTCCGGACAGGGGAAGGGACTATGGCTACACCTTC
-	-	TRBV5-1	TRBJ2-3	CASSWGGSDTQYF	TGCGCCAGCAGCTGGGGGGGCTCAGATACGCAGTATTTT
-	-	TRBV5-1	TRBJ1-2	CASSPAAPAAGYTF	TGCGCCAGCAGCCCGGCCGCCCCCGCGGCTGGCTACACCTTC
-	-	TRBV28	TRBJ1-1	CASSLLTGNTEAFF	TGTGCCAGCAGTTTATTGACAGGGAACACTGAAGCTTTCTTT
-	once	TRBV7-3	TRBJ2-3	CASSFGTATDTQYF	TGTGCCAGCAGCTTCGGGACTGCCACAGATACGCAGTATTTT
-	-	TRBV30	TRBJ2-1	CAWSKTFQDYNEQFF	TGTGCCTGGAGTAAGACATTCCAGGACTACAATGAGCAGTTCTTC
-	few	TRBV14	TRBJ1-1	CASSIQGYTEAFF	TGTGCCAGCAGCATACAGGGATACACTGAAGCTTTCTTT
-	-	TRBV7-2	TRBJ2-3	CASSLVLGTPYF	TGTGCCAGCAGCTTAGTTTTAGGGACACCGTATTTT
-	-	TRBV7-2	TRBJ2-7	CASSLRAASSEQYF	TGTGCCAGCAGCTTACGTGCAGCGAGCAGCGAGCAGTACTTC
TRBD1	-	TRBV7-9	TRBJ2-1	CASSSRDRGYNEQFF	TGTGCCAGCAGCAGCCGGGACAGGGGATACAATGAGCAGTTCTTC
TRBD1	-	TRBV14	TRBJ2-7	CASSELGDRAYEQYF	TGTGCCAGCAGCGAGCTAGGGGACAGGGCTTACGAGCAGTACTTC
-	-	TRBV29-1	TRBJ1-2	CSVHGSGYGYTF	TGCAGCGTCCACGGGTCGGGATATGGCTACACCTTC
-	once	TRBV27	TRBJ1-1	CASSLGPNTEAFF	TGTGCCAGCAGCCTCGGACCGAACACTGAAGCTTTCTTT
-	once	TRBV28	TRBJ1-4	CASSLPTGKGTNEKLFF	TGTGCCAGCAGTTTGCCTACAGGGAAAGGAACTAATGAAAAACTGTTTTTT
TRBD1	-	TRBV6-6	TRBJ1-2	CASRTGQLYGYTF	TGTGCCAGCAGGACGGGACAGCTTTATGGCTACACCTTC
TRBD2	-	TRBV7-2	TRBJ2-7	CASSLVGLAGGWSYEQYF	TGTGCCAGCAGCTTAGTAGGACTAGCGGGAGGGTGGTCCTACGAGCAGTACTTC
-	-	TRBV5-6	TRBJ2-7	CASSLSRYEQYF	TGTGCCAGCAGCTTGAGCCGCTACGAGCAGTACTTC
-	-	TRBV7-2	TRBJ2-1	CASSLMQGSYNEQFF	TGTGCCAGCAGCTTAATGCAGGGCTCCTACAATGAGCAGTTCTTC
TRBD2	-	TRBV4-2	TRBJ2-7	CASSQVGTSGREQYF	TGTGCCAGCAGCCAAGTTGGGACTAGCGGGCGCGAGCAGTACTTC